These T cell receptor beta chains were read from a single sample in a study of cytomegalovirus exposure and HLA in healthy donors. Sequencing was performed with immunoSEQ multiplex PCR; in TCRdb, only in-frame clones are kept and a portion is missing. The repertoire has under 200,000 clones, around 79% of them found once; the top ten carry roughly 0.5%. Sequenced sample: PBMCs. Every receptor here comes from a woman in her forties or fifties in good health and CMV-seronegative. CDR3s include the opening cysteine and the closing phenylalanine or tryptophan. The D gene is left open where the match is weak.

TRBV28	-	TRBJ1-5	TGTGCCAGCGTCCCCTCGGGTCAGCCCCAGCATTTT	CASVPSGQPQHF
TRBV6-1	-	TRBJ2-7	TGTGCCAGCAGTGAATTGCCGACAGTCTACGAGCAGTACTTC	CASSELPTVYEQYF
TRBV6-5	-	TRBJ1-3	TGTGCCAGCAGTTACTCGGGAGTCTCTGGAAACACCATATATTTT	CASSYSGVSGNTIYF
TRBV13	TRBD2	TRBJ2-3	TGTGCCAGCAGCCGGACTAGCGGGAGACCCAGCACAGATACGCAGTATTTT	CASSRTSGRPSTDTQYF
TRBV5-1	TRBD1	TRBJ2-1	TGCGCCAGCAGCTTGGAGACAGGGTTCTCCTACAATGAGCAGTTCTTC	CASSLETGFSYNEQFF
TRBV7-7	TRBD1	TRBJ1-2	TGTGCTAGCAGCCAACCGGGACAGGGAACTGGCTACACCTTC	CASSQPGQGTGYTF
TRBV28	TRBD1	TRBJ2-3	TGTGCCAGCAGTTTATTAAGGACAGGGGGGATGGATACGCAGTATTTT	CASSLLRTGGMDTQYF
TRBV5-1	-	TRBJ1-1	TGCGCCAGCAGCCGAACCGGGGAGAACACTGAAGCTTTCTTT	CASSRTGENTEAFF
TRBV21-1	-	TRBJ2-7	TGTGCCAGCAGCTATCTGACAGCCCTAAGCTCCTACGAGCAGTACTTC	CASSYLTALSSYEQYF
TRBV10-3	TRBD2	TRBJ2-1	TGTGCCATCGGTGGGAGGGCAAGAGGGTACAATGAGCAGTTCTTC	CAIGGRARGYNEQFF
TRBV12-5	TRBD1	TRBJ2-4	TGTGCTAGTGTAACTCTCTGGGACAGCCCATTTCTAGCCAAAAACATTCAGTACTTC	CASVTLWDSPFLAKNIQYF
TRBV5-1	TRBD2	TRBJ2-7	TGCGCCAGCAGCTTAGCTAGCGGAAGCTACGAGCAGTACTTC	CASSLASGSYEQYF
TRBV6-5	TRBD1	TRBJ1-2	TGTGCCAGCAGTGAAGGGGGCGGGATCTATGGCTACACCTTC	CASSEGGGIYGYTF
TRBV15	-	TRBJ2-7	TGTGCCACCAGCAGAGATTCTCCCCCAGTCGAGCAGTACTTC	CATSRDSPPVEQYF
TRBV9	TRBD2	TRBJ2-5	TGTGCCAGCAGCGCTGGACTAGCGGGGGGGGGAGGGGAGACCCAGTACTTC	CASSAGLAGGGGETQYF